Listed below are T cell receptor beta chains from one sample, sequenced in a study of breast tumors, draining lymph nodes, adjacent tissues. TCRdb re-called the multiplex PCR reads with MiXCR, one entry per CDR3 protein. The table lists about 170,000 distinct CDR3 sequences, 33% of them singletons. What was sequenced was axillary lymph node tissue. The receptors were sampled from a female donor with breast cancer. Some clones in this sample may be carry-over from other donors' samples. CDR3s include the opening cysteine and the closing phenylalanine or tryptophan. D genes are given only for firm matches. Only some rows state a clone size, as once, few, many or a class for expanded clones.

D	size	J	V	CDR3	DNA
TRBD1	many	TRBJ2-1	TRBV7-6	CASSPAQGAFGEQFF	TGTGCCAGCAGCCCAGCTCAGGGGGCATTTGGTGAGCAGTTCTTC
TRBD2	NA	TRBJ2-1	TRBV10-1	CASSFISGGSSYNEQFF	TGCGCCAGCAGCTTCATCTCGGGGGGGTCCTCCTACAATGAGCAGTTCTTC
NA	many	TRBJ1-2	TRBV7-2	CASSLAGRGRRGYTF	TGTGCCAGCAGCTTAGCAGGGCGAGGACGTAGGGGCTACACCTTC
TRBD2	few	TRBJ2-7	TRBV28	CASSPLTSGMVHEQYF	TGTGCCAGCAGTCCCCTGACTAGCGGGATGGTCCACGAGCAGTACTTC
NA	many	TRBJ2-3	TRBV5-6	CASSLGQVTDTQYF	TGTGCCAGCAGCTTGGGACAGGTGACAGATACGCAGTATTTT
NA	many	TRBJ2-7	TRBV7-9	CASSLTVSTYEQYF	TGTGCCAGCAGCCTTACCGTATCCACCTACGAGCAGTACTTC
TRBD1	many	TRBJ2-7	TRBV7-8	CASSSPADRPYEQYF	TGTGCCAGCAGCTCGCCGGCGGACAGGCCCTACGAGCAGTACTTC
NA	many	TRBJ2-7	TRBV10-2	CASSERSGSPSYEQYF	TGCGCCAGCAGTGAGAGGTCAGGTTCGCCTTCCTACGAGCAGTACTTC
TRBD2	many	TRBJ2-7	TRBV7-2	CASSQLAGGGGYEQYF	TGTGCCAGCAGCCAACTAGCGGGAGGGGGGGGTTACGAGCAGTACTTC
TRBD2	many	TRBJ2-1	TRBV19	CASTKGLAGIYEQFF	TGTGCCAGTACCAAGGGACTAGCGGGAATCTATGAGCAGTTCTTC
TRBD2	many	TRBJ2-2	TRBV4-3	CASSQELAVYTGELFF	TGCGCCAGCAGCCAAGAACTAGCGGTTTACACCGGGGAGCTGTTTTTT
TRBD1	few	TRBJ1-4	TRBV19	CASSMGTGIREKLFF	TGTGCCAGTAGTATGGGGACAGGGATTCGGGAAAAACTGTTTTTT
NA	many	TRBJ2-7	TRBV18	CASSPLDGSYEQYF	TGTGCCAGCTCACCACTCGACGGCTCCTACGAGCAGTACTTC
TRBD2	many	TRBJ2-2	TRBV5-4	CASSGQRGANTGELFF	TGTGCCAGCAGCGGCCAGCGGGGCGCGAACACCGGGGAGCTGTTTTTT
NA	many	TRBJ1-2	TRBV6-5	CASSPGHGLDYGYTF	TGTGCCAGCAGTCCGGGACACGGACTAGACTATGGCTACACCTTC
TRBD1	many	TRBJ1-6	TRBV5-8	CASRPDRERSPLHF	TGTGCCAGCAGGCCGGACAGGGAACGATCACCCCTCCACTTT
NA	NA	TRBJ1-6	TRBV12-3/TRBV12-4	CASSTDSSYNSPLHF	TGTGCCAGCAGTACCGACAGCTCCTATAATTCACCCCTCCACTTT